Shown below are 16 T cell receptor beta chains from a single sample sequenced in a study of a mutant IDH1 vaccine in newly diagnosed glioma. Repertoires were generated with immunoSEQ multiplex PCR, while TCRdb's copy carries only in-frame clones and drops some. The sample yields about 59,000 clones, over 80% seen once. The antigens these receptors bind are not known. Indicated time point: week 5, during vaccination. What each vaccine dose contained was 300 ug of mutant IDH1 20-mer peptide, accompanied by topical imiquimod. Source: PBMCs, taken from a glioma patient whose treatment included an IDH1 peptide vaccine. All receptors come from a woman between 35 and 50 years old with glioma.

This chain links TRBV5-1 with TRBJ2-1; perhaps D is TRBD1 or TRBD2 (6 bases each). CDR1 and CDR2 (germline): SGHRS, YFSETQ. The V end was cut by 4 bases, the J end by 4 bases, with 15 bases between. This CDR3 has 15 amino acids. CDR3 sequence: CASSLGGRSYNEQFF. CDR3 DNA: TGCGCCAGCAGCCTAGGGGGGCGGTCGTACAATGAGCAGTTCTTC.

The CDR3 DNA sequence: TGTGCCAGCAGTGCAGAGGGTCCGGTATTTGGCACAGATACGCAGTATTTT. As protein: CASSAEGPVFGTDTQYF. This chain links TRBV6-1 with TRBJ2-3, with D possibly matching TRBD2 (5 bases). Germline CDR1 reads MNHNS; CDR2 reads SASEGT. The CDR3 is made up of 17 amino acids. V dropped 4 bases and J dropped 1 base, with 18 bases sitting between them.

The chain links TRBV4-3 to TRBJ2-6; D may be TRBD2 (6 bases). Per the germline V gene, CDR1 is LGHNA and CDR2 is YSLEER. V lost 3 bases to trimming and J lost 1 base, with 16 bases between them. The CDR3 totals 18 residues. The CDR3 DNA sequence: TGCGCCAGCAGCCACCACTCCGGGGGAAAGTCTGGGGCCAACGTCCTGACTTTC. Translating it yields CASSHHSGGKSGANVLTF.

The V gene is TRBV11-3, the J gene TRBJ2-1; possibly TRBD2 for D (7 bases). The germline CDR1 and CDR2 sequences are SGHNT and YENEEA. V lost 2 bases, J lost 4 bases, and 15 bases lay in between. CDR3 size: 16 residues. The CDR3 spells CASSLRGGLNYNEQFF. CDR3 in DNA: TGTGCCAGCAGCTTAAGGGGGGGCCTAAATTACAATGAGCAGTTCTTC.

This chain links TRBV27 with TRBJ1-1; D perhaps matches TRBD1 (6 bases). Trimming removed 0 bases at V and 5 bases at J, with 13 bases between. The germline CDR1 and CDR2 sequences are MNHEY and SMNVEV (reference sequence). This CDR3 is 15 amino acids long. The CDR3 region has the DNA TGTGCCAGCAGTTTATCCGGCGGGGGCCGGACTGAAGCTTTCTTT. Translation: CASSLSGGGRTEAFF.

This clone has just one count. The rearrangement uses TRBV28 and TRBJ1-5, with unresolved D. CDR1 and CDR2 (germline): MDHEN, SYDVKM. The CDR3 length is 15 residues. Trimming removed 5 bases at V and 2 bases at J, with 13 bases between. The DNA for the CDR3 is TGTGCCAGCAGTCCATTCTATTCTGGCAATCAGCCCCAGCATTTT. This translates into CASSPFYSGNQPQHF.

The V gene is TRBV18, the J gene TRBJ2-3; possibly TRBD1 for D (6 bases). Germline V gene sequence: CDR1 KGHSH, CDR2 LQKENI. CDR3 size: 13 residues. V gave up 4 bases and J gave up 5 bases, with 10 bases separating them. The CDR3 DNA is TGTGCCAGCTCACTACAAGGGGGAGATACGCAGTATTTT. This translates into CASSLQGGDTQYF. The complete variable domain, with remaining parts taken from reference TRBV18 and TRBJ2-3, reads NAGVMQNPRHLVRRRGQEARLRCSPMKGHSHVYWYRQLPEEGLKFMVYLQKENIIDESGMPKERFSAEFPKEGPSILRIQQVVRGDSAAYFCASSLQGGDTQYFGPGTRLTVL.

The CDR3 DNA follows: TGTGCCAGCAGTGGGGGAGTTCTTCCTAGCACAGATACGCAGTATTTT. It codes for CASSGGVLPSTDTQYF. The gene calls are TRBV2 and TRBJ2-3; D may be TRBD2 (5 bases). V gave up 4 bases and J gave up 0 bases, with 14 bases separating them. The CDR3 loop spans 16 amino acids. CDR1 SNHLY and CDR2 FYNNEI come from the germline V gene. Drawing the rest from reference TRBV2 and TRBJ2-3, the complete variable domain is EPEVTQTPSHQVTQMGQEVILRCVPISNHLYFYWYRQILGQKVEFLVSFYNNEISEKSEIFDDQFSVERPDGSNFTLKIRSTKLEDSAMYFCASSGGVLPSTDTQYFGPGTRLTVL.

V is TRBV5-6 and J is TRBJ1-1; 8 bases are a match to TRBD1. Trimming removed 5 bases from V and 3 bases from J; junction bases left unmatched: 6. The CDR3 is made up of 14 amino acids. Germline V gene data show CDR1 as SGHDT and CDR2 as YYEEEE. CDR3 bases: TGTGCCAGCAGGCGACAGGGGATCGACACTGAAGCTTTCTTT. Translated, it gives CASRRQGIDTEAFF.

This sequence joins TRBV19 and TRBJ1-1; D is uncertain. Trimming left V 1 base short and J 1 base short, with 13 bases between. Germline V gives CDR1 LNHDA, CDR2 SQIVND (reference sequence). The CDR3 has 16 amino acids. The CDR3, as DNA: TGTGCCAGTAGTATAGTATTCCGGCGGGGGAACACTGAAGCTTTCTTT. Its translation: CASSIVFRRGNTEAFF. The variable domain in full, with the rest retrieved from reference TRBV19 and TRBJ1-1, is DGGITQSPKYLFRKEGQNVTLSCEQNLNHDAMYWYRQDPGQGLRLIYYSQIVNDFQKGDIAEGYSVSREKKESFPLTVTSAQKNPTAFYLCASSIVFRRGNTEAFFGQGTRLTVV.

In this sample, this clone turned up once. The chain uses TRBV6-1 and TRBJ2-7; 7 nucleotides align to TRBD2. The CDR3 spans 13 residues. J lost 5 bases, V lost 10 bases, and 11 bases had no gene match. Per germline, CDR1 MNHNS and CDR2 SASEGT. This chain's CDR3 is CATLFLAGDEQYF. CDR3 sequence (DNA): TGTGCCACTCTTTTTTTGGCGGGGGACGAGCAGTACTTC.

The V and J genes are TRBV9 and TRBJ2-5; 14 bases match TRBD2. Germline CDR1 and CDR2: SGDLS and YYNGEE. This CDR3 spans 16 amino acids. V dropped 6 bases and J dropped 5; count of bases not matched to a gene: 9. The CDR3 here is CASTRGTSGSSETQYF. CDR3 nucleotide sequence: TGTGCCAGCACCCGGGGGACTAGCGGGAGTTCGGAGACCCAGTACTTC. The full variable domain, in which reference TRBV9 and TRBJ2-5 provide the parts outside the CDR3, is DSGVTQTPKHLITATGQRVTLRCSPRSGDLSVYWYQQSLDQGLQFLIQYYNGEERAKGNILERFSAQQFPDLHSELNLSSLELGDSALYFCASTRGTSGSSETQYFGPGTRLLVL.

V and J are TRBV6-5 and TRBJ1-4; tentatively, D is TRBD1 (5 bases). V shed 8 bases and J shed 2 bases, with 15 bases lying between them. The CDR3 length is 15 residues. Germline lookup yields CDR1 MNHEY and CDR2 SVGAGI. The CDR3 nucleotides are TGTGCCAGCGCCCCACAATGGGGGACTAATGAAAAACTGTTTTTT. Residues: CASAPQWGTNEKLFF.

This chain joins TRBV7-8 and TRBJ1-1, with no clear D. This CDR3 has 11 residues. The V gene lost 1 base and the J gene lost 8 bases, with 5 bases spanning the gap. CDR1 and CDR2 from the germline V gene are SGHVS and FQNEAQ. The CDR3 spells CASSLGGEAFF. CDR3 in DNA: TGTGCCAGCAGCTTAGGTGGGGAAGCTTTCTTT.

J is TRBJ1-6 and V is TRBV25-1; no clear D gene. CDR3 length: 12 amino acids. V lost 6 bases and J 4 bases, leaving 4 bases between the germline ends. Germline V gene sequence: CDR1 MGHDK, CDR2 SYGVNS. DNA of the CDR3: TGTGCCAGCAGCCAGTATAATTCACCCCTCCACTTT. Amino acid sequence: CASSQYNSPLHF.

This rearrangement joins TRBV21-1 to TRBJ1-1. TRBV21-1 constitutes a pseudogene. The CDR3 spans 16 residues. The CDR3, as DNA: TGTGCCAGCAGCAAAGGATCTACGGTTAGGTCATGGGAAGCTTTCTTT. It codes for CASSKGSTVRSWEAFF.